These T cell receptor beta chains were read from a single sample in a study of cytomegalovirus exposure and HLA in healthy donors. Sequencing was performed with immunoSEQ multiplex PCR; in TCRdb, only in-frame clones are kept and a portion is missing. The sample has over 200,000 clones; about 80% are singletons. Sequenced: PBMCs. Receptors originate from a woman aged 40 to 55 in good health and CMV-seronegative. Each CDR3 is given with its conserved first and last residue. A D gene is named only where the DNA matches it firmly. Clone size is given for some rows only: seen once, a few or many times, or a class if the clone is expanded.

J gene	V gene	clone size	D gene	CDR3 DNA	CDR3 protein
TRBJ2-5	TRBV7-2	NA	NA	TGTGCCAGCAGCTTAGGACTAGTCGGAGAGACCCAGTACTTC	CASSLGLVGETQYF
TRBJ1-2	TRBV9	NA	NA	TGTGCCAGCAGCGTAGGCCAGATCTATGGCTACACCTTC	CASSVGQIYGYTF
TRBJ1-1	TRBV11-3	NA	TRBD1	TGTGCCAGCAGCTCCGACAGGGGGAACACTGAAGCTTTCTTT	CASSSDRGNTEAFF
TRBJ2-2	TRBV7-8	NA	NA	TGTGCCAGCAGCTTAATGCTGTCGGCCGGGGAGCTGTTTTTT	CASSLMLSAGELFF
TRBJ2-1	TRBV2	NA	TRBD2	TGTGCCAGCAGTGTCTCCTCTCTAGCGGGGATAAGGAATGAGCAGTTCTTC	CASSVSSLAGIRNEQFF
TRBJ2-7	TRBV4-3	few	NA	TGCGCCAGCAGCCAAGATGACGTCAGGGACGAGCAGTACTTC	CASSQDDVRDEQYF
TRBJ1-1	TRBV4-3	NA	NA	TGCGCCAGCACGCCCGCCTCGGGGAACACTGAAGCTTTCTTT	CASTPASGNTEAFF
TRBJ1-1	TRBV6-1	NA	NA	TGTGCCAGCTGGCAGGGACTCACTGAAGCTTTCTTT	CASWQGLTEAFF
TRBJ1-2	TRBV6-1	NA	TRBD1	TGTGCCAGCAGGGACCTAGACAGGGGGTATGGCTACACCTTC	CASRDLDRGYGYTF
TRBJ2-5	TRBV14	NA	TRBD1	TGTGCCAGCAGCCAACTAGGGACAGCTGGGGAGACCCAGTACTTC	CASSQLGTAGETQYF
TRBJ2-3	TRBV5-4	once	NA	TGTGCCAGCAGCTTTCTACAGGGGAGGGATACGCAGTATTTT	CASSFLQGRDTQYF
TRBJ1-1	TRBV19	NA	NA	TGTGCCAGTAGTATTCTTCGGAACACTGAAGCTTTCTTT	CASSILRNTEAFF
TRBJ2-7	TRBV19	few	NA	TGTGCCAGTAGTATGGGAGGAGGGGACGAGCAGTACTTC	CASSMGGGDEQYF
TRBJ2-2	TRBV28	NA	NA	TGTGCCAGCAGTTTATCCGGCATGGCGGGGAGCGGAACCGGGGAGCTGTTTTTT	CASSLSGMAGSGTGELFF
TRBJ2-7	TRBV11-2	NA	TRBD1	TGTGCCAGCAGCTATACGGGACAGGGTAGTTCCGAGCAGTACTTC	CASSYTGQGSSEQYF
TRBJ1-3	TRBV10-3	few	NA	TGTGCCATCGTCCCGGGAGTCGGTGGCTCTGGAAACACCATATATTTT	CAIVPGVGGSGNTIYF
TRBJ1-2	TRBV7-8	NA	NA	TGTGCCAGCAGCAGGGGCCGGGATGGCTACACCTTC	CASSRGRDGYTF
TRBJ1-2	TRBV6-1	few	NA	TGTGCCAGCAGTGAATGGGCAGATGGCTACACCTTC	CASSEWADGYTF
TRBJ1-2	TRBV6-5	few	NA	TGTGCCAGCAGTGCTACAGGGTATGGCTACACCTTC	CASSATGYGYTF
TRBJ2-1	TRBV15	NA	TRBD2	TGTGCCACCAGCAGGTTAGCGGGGGGGGTTTACAATGAGCAGTTCTTC	CATSRLAGGVYNEQFF
TRBJ2-7	TRBV15	NA	NA	TGTGCCACCAGCAGAGGACCTAGCACATCCTCCTACGAGCAGTACTTC	CATSRGPSTSSYEQYF
TRBJ2-7	TRBV5-4	NA	TRBD2	TGTGCCAGCAGCCATGGTGGGGCGGGGGGCGTTTACGAGCAGTACTTC	CASSHGGAGGVYEQYF
TRBJ2-7	TRBV5-6	NA	NA	TGTGCCAGCAGTTTACGTGGACTAAGCTACGAGCAGTACTTC	CASSLRGLSYEQYF
TRBJ1-5	TRBV2	NA	NA	TGTGCCAGCAGCGACATGAGCGGCCGGAGCAATCAGCCCCAGCATTTT	CASSDMSGRSNQPQHF
TRBJ2-3	TRBV4-3	NA	NA	TGCGCCAGCAGCCAAGACGCCAGGCAATCAGATACGCAGTATTTT	CASSQDARQSDTQYF
TRBJ1-3	TRBV7-9	NA	NA	TGTGCCAGCAGCCCACGGCGGGGAAACACCATATATTTT	CASSPRRGNTIYF
TRBJ1-6	TRBV5-1	few	NA	TGCGCCAGCAGCTTAGGGCAGGGGAATTCACCCCTCCACTTT	CASSLGQGNSPLHF
TRBJ1-1	TRBV13	NA	NA	TGTGCCAGCAGCCCCCACCCAGGGAATGTATTGAACACTGAAGCTTTCTTT	CASSPHPGNVLNTEAFF
TRBJ1-6	TRBV6-5	once	NA	TGTGCCAGCAGTTCCCCCCGGGGTTACCATAATTCACCCCTCCACTTT	CASSSPRGYHNSPLHF
TRBJ2-7	TRBV5-1	NA	TRBD1	TGCGCCAGCAGCCGGGGACAGGGGGATGAAGTGCAGTACTTC	CASSRGQGDEVQYF
TRBJ1-5	TRBV7-2	NA	TRBD1	TGTGCCAGCAGCTCAGGGGACAGCGGTTATCAGCCCCAGCATTTT	CASSSGDSGYQPQHF
TRBJ2-7	TRBV2	NA	NA	TGTGCCAGCAGTGAAGCGCTTGGGGGGGCTAGGGACGAGCAGTACTTC	CASSEALGGARDEQYF
TRBJ2-5	TRBV9	NA	NA	TGTGCCAGCAGCGTAGCGGGGACTGGTCCTGTGGGAGAGACCCAGTACTTC	CASSVAGTGPVGETQYF
TRBJ2-5	TRBV18	NA	NA	TGTGCCAGCTCACCACCTGGAGTGAAAGAGACCCAGTACTTC	CASSPPGVKETQYF
TRBJ2-1	TRBV7-6	NA	TRBD1	TGTGCCAGCAGCTTAGCGCAGGGACAGGGTTACAATGAGCAGTTCTTC	CASSLAQGQGYNEQFF
TRBJ1-5	TRBV12-5	NA	NA	TGTGCTAGTGCCTGGACAGCAAATCAGCCCCAGCATTTT	CASAWTANQPQHF
TRBJ1-2	TRBV18	NA	TRBD1	TGTGCCAGCTCACCACTTCAGGACAGGGGACTGCTGCGTTCGAATGGCTACACCTTC	CASSPLQDRGLLRSNGYTF
TRBJ2-2	TRBV6-5	NA	NA	TGTGCCAGCAGTTACTCGACAAGGAACACCGGGGAGCTGTTTTTT	CASSYSTRNTGELFF